One and the same sample provided the 32 T cell receptor beta chains below, sequenced in a study of blood T cell repertoires in COVID-19. Profiled with immunoSEQ multiplex PCR; TCRdb holds only in-frame clones, not every one. The table lists about 180,000 clones, nearly 90% of them singletons. The sequenced material came from peripheral blood. Receptors originate from a man younger than 35 who had recovered from COVID-19.

The rearrangement uses TRBV7-9 and TRBJ2-7; the D gene is possibly TRBD2 (7 bases). Germline V gene lookup returns CDR1 SEHNR and CDR2 FQNEAQ (reference sequence). CDR3 length equals 17 residues. With 3 bases removed from V and 4 bases from J, the gap between germline ends came to 22 bases. The CDR3 protein is CASSFPRGGLSLYEQYF. CDR3 DNA: TGTGCCAGCAGCTTCCCCCGCGGGGGCCTTTCTCTGTACGAGCAGTACTTC.

This sequence joins TRBV4-1 and TRBJ2-7; D is possibly TRBD1 (5 bases). V was pared by 4 bases and J by 3 bases, with 13 bases between. Germline assignment: CDR1 MGHRA and CDR2 YSYEKL. CDR3 length: 14 amino acids. CDR3 sequence reads: CASSPHDSYYEQYF. CDR3 nucleotide sequence: TGCGCCAGCAGCCCACACGACAGCTACTACGAGCAGTACTTC.

The chain is built from TRBV28 and TRBJ1-1; 10 positions match TRBD1. This CDR3 spans 15 amino acids. The germline V gene has CDR1 MDHEN and CDR2 SYDVKM. Trimming took 6 bases from V and 1 from J; bases not matched to a gene: 5. CDR3 loop: CASSDWDRGNTEAFF. The CDR3, as DNA: TGTGCCAGCAGCGATTGGGACAGGGGGAACACTGAAGCTTTCTTT.

DNA of the CDR3: TGTGCCAGCACTCTGACAGGGGGCTCGAATTCACCCCTCCACTTT. It specifies CASTLTGGSNSPLHF. The chain uses TRBV28 and TRBJ1-6, with 10 bases that match TRBD1. The germline V gene encodes CDR1 MDHEN and CDR2 SYDVKM. The V segment lost 7 bases and the J segment 7 bases; nucleotides outside the gene matches: 7. The CDR3 length is 15 residues.

This clone was picked up a small number of times. The V call is TRBV19, the J call TRBJ2-7, with D hard to call. Germline lookup yields CDR1 LNHDA and CDR2 SQIVND (reference sequence). V was cut by 6 bases and J by 6 bases, with 9 bases left in between. The CDR3 has 11 amino acids. CDR3 residues: CASRRSTEQYF. DNA for the CDR3: TGTGCCAGTAGGCGGAGTACCGAGCAGTACTTC.

The chain is built from TRBV30 and TRBJ2-5; 8 bases are a match to TRBD2. The length of the CDR3 is 14 residues. CDR1 is GTSNPN, CDR2 SVGIG, per germline (reference sequence). V gave up 5 bases and J gave up 2 bases; unmatched junction bases: 7. As DNA, the CDR3 is TGTGCCTGGCAGACCTTAGCGGGACAAGAGACCCAGTACTTC. This sequence encodes CAWQTLAGQETQYF. The full variable domain, its missing parts supplied by reference TRBV30 and TRBJ2-5, is SQTIHQWPATLVQPVGSPLSLECTVEGTSNPNLYWYRQAAGRGLQLLFYSVGIGQISSEVPQNLSASRPQDRQFILSSKKLLLSDSGFYLCAWQTLAGQETQYFGPGTRLLVL.

This sequence joins TRBV6-6 and TRBJ2-2; D possibly corresponds to TRBD2 (5 bases). Trimming took off 2 bases at V and 0 bases at J, with 10 bases between the two ends. Germline lookup yields CDR1 MNHNY and CDR2 SVGAGI (reference sequence). The CDR3 runs 16 residues. CDR3 residues: CASSYGLRANTGELFF. The CDR3 DNA reads TGTGCCAGCAGTTACGGATTGCGGGCGAACACCGGGGAGCTGTTTTTT.

The chain is built from TRBV4-2 and TRBJ2-1; 7 bases fit TRBD2. Germline V gene lookup returns CDR1 LGHNA and CDR2 YNFKEQ. The CDR3 is made up of 17 amino acids. The V and J ends lost 1 base and 8 bases, in that order; junction bases with no gene match: 14. The CDR3 loop reads CASSQGVGLAVIHEQFF. The CDR3 bases are TGTGCCAGCAGCCAAGGTGTAGGGCTAGCGGTTATCCATGAGCAGTTCTTC.

The chain employs TRBV11-2 and TRBJ1-4; 8 nucleotides match TRBD1. CDR1 and CDR2 (germline): SGHAT, FQNNGV. The CDR3 is made up of 15 amino acids. The trim removed 5 bases at V and 7 bases at J, leaving 9 bases unmatched. CDR3 nucleotide sequence: TGTGCCAGCAGCCCTCAGGGGGCCGGGATTGAAAAACTGTTTTTT. As protein: CASSPQGAGIEKLFF.

The rearrangement links TRBV9 to TRBJ2-2; D unresolved. The ends were cut back, 0 bases at V and 0 bases at J, with 9 bases in the middle. CDR3 length: 16 amino acids. Germline V gene sequence: CDR1 SGDLS, CDR2 YYNGEE. CDR3 DNA: TGTGCCAGCAGCGTAGTTGCGGAACCGAACACCGGGGAGCTGTTTTTT. It yields the protein CASSVVAEPNTGELFF.

V and J are TRBV11-2 and TRBJ2-6; D gene uncertain. The germline V and J ends were trimmed by 7 bases and 1 base, with 8 bases remaining between them. This CDR3 has 14 amino acids. CDR1 and CDR2 from the germline V gene are SGHAT and FQNNGV. CDR3 coding DNA: TGTGCCAGCATCCTCCTTTCTGGGGCCAACGTCCTGACTTTC. Its translation is CASILLSGANVLTF.

The rearrangement links TRBV25-1 to TRBJ2-2, with 9 bases lining up with TRBD1. Germline V gene sequence: CDR1 MGHDK, CDR2 SYGVNS. Germline trimming cut 8 bases from V and 1 base from J; bases unmatched to any gene: 5. The CDR3 covers 15 residues. Here the CDR3 reads CASYGTGMNTGELFF. The DNA of the CDR3 is TGTGCCAGCTATGGGACAGGGATGAACACCGGGGAGCTGTTTTTT.

The J gene is TRBJ2-1, the V gene TRBV4-1; the match to TRBD2 covers 9 bases. CDR1 is MGHRA and CDR2 is YSYEKL in the germline V gene. The J segment lost 0 bases and the V segment lost 6 bases, leaving 12 bases of the junction unmatched. The CDR3 runs 18 residues. This CDR3 is CASRPGLARWSSYNEQFF. CDR3 sequence (DNA): TGCGCCAGCAGACCTGGACTAGCGAGATGGAGCTCCTACAATGAGCAGTTCTTC.

Only a few counts were recorded for this clone. CDR3 nucleotide sequence: TGTGCCAGTACCCCGGACGGGGTGCGCGAGCAGTACTTC. Protein sequence: CASTPDGVREQYF. The rearrangement links TRBV19 to TRBJ2-7; possible D gene TRBD2, 5 bases. CDR3 length equals 13 residues. Germline loops: CDR1 LNHDA, CDR2 SQIVND (reference sequence). The ends were cut back, 7 bases at V and 6 bases at J, with 16 bases in the middle.

V is TRBV12-1 and J is TRBJ1-5. TRBV12-1 is a pseudogene segment. This CDR3 comprises 14 residues. In DNA, the CDR3 is TGTGCCAGCAGCTCCCGGGGGTACAATCAGCCCCAGCATTTT. Its translation: CASSSRGYNQPQHF.

This CDR3 reads CASSYNLVGLLNEQFF. CDR3 DNA: TGTGCCAGCAGTTATAATCTAGTGGGACTCTTAAATGAGCAGTTCTTC. The chain joins TRBV6-6 to TRBJ2-1; D is possibly TRBD2 (6 bases). This CDR3 is built from 16 residues. Trimming took 3 bases from V and 7 from J, leaving 19 bases between them. Germline V gene lookup returns CDR1 MNHNY and CDR2 SVGAGI (reference sequence).

The rearrangement uses TRBV24-1 and TRBJ2-5; tentatively, D is TRBD1 (6 bases). Trimming cost V 4 bases and J 4 bases, with 18 bases left between them. The CDR3 spans 16 residues. The germline V gene has CDR1 KGHDR and CDR2 SFDVKD. CDR3 nucleotides: TGTGCCACCAGTGACCCCCGGCCAGGGGCGTTAGAGACCCAGTACTTC. It encodes CATSDPRPGALETQYF.

The rearrangement uses TRBV9 and TRBJ2-3; a weak D match, TRBD1 (6 bases). The V and J ends lost 0 bases and 1 base respectively, with 18 bases between them. Germline loops: CDR1 SGDLS, CDR2 YYNGEE. CDR3 length equals 18 residues. The CDR3 DNA follows: TGTGCCAGCAGCGTAGCTCTCACCAGGGGTCGTGGCACAGATACGCAGTATTTT. It codes for CASSVALTRGRGTDTQYF.

The V call is TRBV11-2, the J call TRBJ2-2, with D perhaps matching TRBD2 (6 bases). Trimming cost V 2 bases and J 8 bases, with 12 bases left between them. The CDR3 loop spans 14 amino acids. CDR1 is SGHAT, CDR2 FQNNGV, per germline. The CDR3, as DNA: TGTGCCAGCAGCTTAATCTTCGGGAGAGGGGAGCTGTTTTTT. This gives the protein CASSLIFGRGELFF.

Note on this clone: At the DNA level, this CDR3 is encoded by other sequences in the same sample as well. The chain links TRBV27 to TRBJ2-7, with D possibly TRBD2 on 7 matching bases. V lost 2 bases, J lost 2 bases, and 10 bases lay in between. There are 14 residues in the CDR3. Germline values: CDR1 MNHEY, CDR2 SMNVEV (reference sequence). CDR3 bases: TGTGCCAGCAGTTTAAGGGGGGGGCCCTACGAGCAGTACTTC. It specifies CASSLRGGPYEQYF.

The rearrangement joins TRBV5-4 to TRBJ1-1, with TRBD1 matching over 9 bases. This CDR3 has 15 amino acids. Trimming cost V 2 bases and J 0 bases; bases outside gene matches: 2. Germline CDR1 reads SGHNT; CDR2 reads YYREEE (reference sequence). CDR3 sequence: CASSFRTGVNTEAFF. DNA of the CDR3: TGTGCCAGCAGCTTCCGGACAGGGGTGAACACTGAAGCTTTCTTT.

This sequence joins TRBV7-2 and TRBJ2-7; a possible D gene is TRBD2 (7 bases). V was shortened by 2 bases and J by 3 bases, with 14 bases between the two germline ends. Germline CDR1 reads SGHTA; CDR2 reads FQGNSA. The CDR3 sequence is 15 residues long. The CDR3 nucleotides read TGTGCCAGCAGCTTATCCCCAGGGGAGGGCTACGAGCAGTACTTC. This sequence encodes CASSLSPGEGYEQYF.

This chain links TRBV18 with TRBJ1-1; 8 bases line up with TRBD1. CDR3 size: 16 residues. Germline values: CDR1 KGHSH, CDR2 LQKENI. V gave up 0 bases and J gave up 1 base; unmatched junction bases: 4. In nucleotides, the CDR3 is TGTGCCAGCTCACCACCGGGGACAGGAGGGAACACTGAAGCTTTCTTT. It codes for CASSPPGTGGNTEAFF.

The V and J genes are TRBV11-2 and TRBJ2-4, with D possibly matching TRBD2 (6 bases). Trimming cost V 1 base and J 6 bases, with 10 bases left between them. Germline CDR1 and CDR2: SGHAT and FQNNGV. CDR3 size: 14 residues. The CDR3 region has the DNA TGTGCCAGCAGCTTAGCTCAGGAGGGAAACATTCAGTACTTC. Its translation is CASSLAQEGNIQYF.

J is TRBJ2-3 and V is TRBV19; 8 positions match TRBD1. Germline V gene sequence: CDR1 LNHDA, CDR2 SQIVND (reference sequence). This CDR3 comprises 15 residues. After removal of 1 base from V and 2 bases from J, the junction contained 2 bases not matched to a gene. The CDR3 here is CASSIGDRTTDTQYF. In DNA form, the CDR3 reads TGTGCCAGTAGTATAGGGGACAGGACCACAGATACGCAGTATTTT. The variable domain in full, completed from reference TRBV19 and TRBJ2-3, reads DGGITQSPKYLFRKEGQNVTLSCEQNLNHDAMYWYRQDPGQGLRLIYYSQIVNDFQKGDIAEGYSVSREKKESFPLTVTSAQKNPTAFYLCASSIGDRTTDTQYFGPGTRLTVL.

The V call is TRBV9, the J call TRBJ2-7; no definite D call. The V gene's germline CDR1 is SGDLS and CDR2 YYNGEE. Deletions cut 0 bases from V and 0 bases from J, with 10 bases between. CDR3 length: 15 residues. The CDR3 here is CASSVAPSDSYEQYF. The CDR3 nucleotides are TGTGCCAGCAGCGTAGCTCCGAGCGACTCCTACGAGCAGTACTTC.

The chain has TRBV7-9 and TRBJ2-1; 7 bases align to TRBD1. CDR1 is SEHNR and CDR2 is FQNEAQ in the germline V gene (reference sequence). The V segment lost 1 base and the J segment 2 bases; nucleotides outside the gene matches: 8. This CDR3 has 17 amino acids. The CDR3 region has the DNA TGTGCCAGCAGCTTAGGGGGCGCAGGGGGACCCTACAATGAGCAGTTCTTC. Translating it yields CASSLGGAGGPYNEQFF.

The chain uses TRBV7-9 and TRBJ2-7; tentatively, D is TRBD2 (5 bases). Germline CDR1 is SEHNR and CDR2 is FQNEAQ (reference sequence). This CDR3 is 12 amino acids long. The V end lost 5 bases, the J end lost 6 bases, and 11 bases lay between the germline ends. The CDR3 here is CASSARRSEQYF. The DNA for the CDR3 is TGTGCCAGCAGCGCCAGGAGGAGCGAGCAGTACTTC.

The V call is TRBV7-2, the J call TRBJ1-4; no reliable D call. Trimming cost V 5 bases and J 5 bases, with 9 bases left between them. Germline V gene sequence: CDR1 SGHTA, CDR2 FQGNSA. The CDR3 runs to 13 residues. The CDR3 bases are TGTGCCAGCAGCCATGGCGGGAATGAAAAACTGTTTTTT. As protein: CASSHGGNEKLFF.

CDR3 region: CASSIGGTGDEAFF. In nucleotides, the CDR3 is TGTGCCAGTAGTATAGGCGGGACAGGTGATGAAGCTTTCTTT. This sequence joins TRBV19 and TRBJ1-1; 8 bases match TRBD1. Trimming removed 1 base from V and 7 bases from J; junction bases left unmatched: 5. Germline-derived CDR1 and CDR2 are LNHDA and SQIVND (reference sequence). The CDR3 is made up of 14 amino acids.

The V and J genes are TRBV9 and TRBJ2-5; no definite D call. The germline V gene encodes CDR1 SGDLS and CDR2 YYNGEE. The CDR3 runs to 12 residues. Trimming took off 3 bases at V and 3 bases at J, with 6 bases between the two ends. CDR3 bases: TGTGCCAGCAGCGGTCCAAAAGAGACCCAGTACTTC. Residues: CASSGPKETQYF.

This chain connects TRBV20-1 to TRBJ2-2; 13 nucleotides align to TRBD2. CDR1 DFQATT and CDR2 SNEGSKA come from the germline V gene (reference sequence). V lost 3 bases and J lost 6; bases outside the gene matches: 4. There are 15 residues in the CDR3. CDR3 region: CSASTSGRAAGELFF. Here the CDR3 DNA reads TGCAGTGCTAGTACTAGCGGGAGGGCCGCCGGGGAGCTGTTTTTT.